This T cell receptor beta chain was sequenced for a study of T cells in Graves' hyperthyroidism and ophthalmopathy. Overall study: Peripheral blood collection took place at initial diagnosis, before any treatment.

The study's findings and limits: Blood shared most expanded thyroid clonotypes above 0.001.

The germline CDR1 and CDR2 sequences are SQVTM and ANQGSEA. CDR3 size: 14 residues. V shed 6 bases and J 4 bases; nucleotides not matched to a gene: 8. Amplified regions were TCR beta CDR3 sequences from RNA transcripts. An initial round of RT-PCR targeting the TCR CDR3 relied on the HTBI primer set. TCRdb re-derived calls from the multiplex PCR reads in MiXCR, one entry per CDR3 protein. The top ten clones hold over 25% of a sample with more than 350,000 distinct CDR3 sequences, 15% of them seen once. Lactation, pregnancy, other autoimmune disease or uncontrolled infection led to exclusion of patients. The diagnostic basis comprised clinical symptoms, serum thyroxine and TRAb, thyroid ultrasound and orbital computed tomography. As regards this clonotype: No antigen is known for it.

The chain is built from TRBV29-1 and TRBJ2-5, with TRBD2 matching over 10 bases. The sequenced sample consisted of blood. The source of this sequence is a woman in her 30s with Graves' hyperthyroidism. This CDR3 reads CSVVSGRAPETQYF. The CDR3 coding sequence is TGCAGCGTCGTCAGCGGGAGGGCCCCAGAGACCCAGTACTTC.